The 18 T cell receptor beta chains presented below share a single source sample, sequenced in a study of T-cell reconstitution after alpha-beta-depleted transplantation in children. TCRbeta library construction was performed incorporating unique molecular identifiers. TCRdb called the PCR reads again in MiXCR, with one record for every CDR3 protein. The table includes hundreds of thousands of distinct CDR3 sequences, around 12% detected once. The specimen was PBMCs from the stem cell graft donor, collected from the stem cell graft. The source of these receptors is a human donor who donated a stem cell graft to a child with acute lymphoblastic leukemia.

This clonotype appeared many times. V is TRBV12-3 or TRBV12-4 and J is TRBJ2-7, with D unclear. V shed 1 base and J shed 2 bases, with 12 bases lying between them. The CDR3 is 15 amino acids. CDR3 in amino acids: CASSLGPTLTYEQYF. DNA for the CDR3: TGTGCCAGCAGTTTAGGGCCTACACTTACCTACGAGCAGTACTTC.

Many counts were recorded for this clonotype. The genes are TRBV20-1 and TRBJ1-1; 9 nucleotides match TRBD1. CDR1 is DFQATT, CDR2 SNEGSKA, per germline (reference sequence). The length of the CDR3 is 15 residues. V dropped 6 bases and J dropped 2; count of bases not matched to a gene: 10. CDR3 DNA: TGCAGTGCCCGTCCCCACAGGGGGCGAAACACTGAAGCTTTCTTT. Amino acids: CSARPHRGRNTEAFF.

This clonotype was seen at least ten times. The chain uses TRBV7-2 and TRBJ2-2; unclear D gene. The CDR3 totals 14 residues. V was clipped by 0 bases and J by 1 base, with 3 bases between them. The germline gives CDR1 SGHTA, CDR2 FQGNSA. As DNA, the CDR3 is TGTGCCAGCAGCTTAGCCAGGAACACCGGGGAGCTGTTTTTT. Its translation: CASSLARNTGELFF.

This clonotype has ten or more counts. The V call is TRBV7-8, the J call TRBJ2-5; D possibly corresponds to TRBD2 (5 bases). In germline, CDR1 is SGHVS, CDR2 FQNEAQ. CDR3 length equals 15 residues. The V end lost 4 bases, the J end lost 5 bases, and 17 bases lay between the germline ends. The CDR3 here is CASSSTSVPDETQYF. For the CDR3, the DNA is TGTGCCAGCAGCTCAACTAGTGTCCCCGACGAGACCCAGTACTTC. Full variable domain (missing parts from reference TRBV7-8 and TRBJ2-5): GAGVSQSPRYKVAKRGQDVALRCDPISGHVSLFWYQQALGQGPEFLTYFQNEAQLDKSGLPSDRFFAERPEGSVSTLKIQRTQQEDSAVYLCASSSTSVPDETQYFGPGTRLLVL.

This clonotype was observed many times. The J gene is TRBJ2-2, the V gene TRBV29-1; weak D call: TRBD2 (6 bases). The germline V gene has CDR1 SQVTM and CDR2 ANQGSEA. The CDR3 extends over 12 amino acids. Trimming removed 4 bases from V and 6 bases from J, with 9 bases in between. The CDR3 protein is CSVVGGSGELFF. CDR3 DNA sequence: TGCAGCGTTGTTGGGGGGTCCGGGGAGCTGTTTTTT.

This clonotype was seen repeatedly, ten times or more. The chain has TRBV10-2 and TRBJ1-5; 9 bases map to TRBD1. The CDR3 is made up of 16 amino acids. CDR1 is WSHSY, CDR2 SAAADI, per germline. V was pared by 3 bases and J by 0 bases, with 3 bases of the junction left unmatched. The CDR3 region is CASSDRDRVSNQPQHF. The CDR3, as DNA: TGCGCCAGCAGTGACCGGGACAGGGTTAGCAATCAGCCCCAGCATTTT.

This clonotype was detected a few times. The chain joins TRBV20-1 to TRBJ1-2; 10 bases line up with TRBD1. V shed 6 bases, J shed 4 bases, and the junction held 5 bases outside the gene matches. The CDR3 has 13 amino acids. Germline V gives CDR1 DFQATT, CDR2 SNEGSKA (reference sequence). The CDR3 sequence is CSATGQGIYGYTF. CDR3 DNA: TGCAGTGCAACGGGACAGGGGATCTATGGCTACACCTTC.

In this sample, this clonotype turned up a few times. The chain couples TRBV30 to TRBJ1-2, with a weak D call TRBD1 (5 bases). The CDR3 spans 13 residues. The germline V gene encodes CDR1 GTSNPN and CDR2 SVGIG (reference sequence). V lost 3 bases, J lost 8 bases, and 16 bases lay in between. The CDR3 region has the DNA TGTGCCTGGAGCCGGGGGGGGATGGCAGGCTACACCTTC. Protein product: CAWSRGGMAGYTF.

This clonotype was detected ten times or more. This chain uses TRBV30 with TRBJ2-1; D is perhaps TRBD1 or TRBD2 (5 bases each). Trimming took off 5 bases at V and 2 bases at J, with 16 bases between the two ends. Germline CDR1 reads GTSNPN; CDR2 reads SVGIG (reference sequence). This CDR3 spans 15 amino acids. CDR3 DNA: TGTGCCTGGGAATTGGGGGAAGGGGCCTACAATGAGCAGTTCTTC. Residues: CAWELGEGAYNEQFF.

This chain connects TRBV10-3 to TRBJ2-1; 10 positions agree with TRBD2. The length of the CDR3 is 18 residues. Germline CDR1 ENHRY, CDR2 SYGVKD. The trim removed 1 base at V and 5 bases at J, leaving 11 bases unmatched. The CDR3: CAISELTSGPDPHNEQFF. In DNA form, the CDR3 reads TGTGCCATCAGTGAGTTGACTAGCGGGCCTGACCCTCACAATGAGCAGTTCTTC.

This clonotype was recorded many times. The CDR3 here is CASRPTSGSRFEQYF. The CDR3 DNA follows: TGTGCCAGCAGACCCACTAGCGGGAGTAGATTCGAGCAGTACTTC. The rearrangement uses TRBV7-8 and TRBJ2-7; 11 nucleotides agree with TRBD2. Germline V gene sequence: CDR1 SGHVS, CDR2 FQNEAQ. V was clipped by 6 bases and J by 6 bases; unmatched bases: 10. This CDR3 comprises 15 residues.

This clonotype was recorded at least ten times. The chain uses TRBV6-1 and TRBJ2-3; possibly TRBD2 for D (5 bases). The CDR3 is 13 residues long. Germline CDR1 and CDR2: MNHNS and SASEGT. V dropped 11 bases and J dropped 2 bases, with 14 bases sitting between them. In DNA form, the CDR3 reads TGTGCCTCACGCGGGTTTCCCACAGATACGCAGTATTTT. As protein: CASRGFPTDTQYF.

This clonotype has only a few counts. The V and J genes are TRBV7-2 and TRBJ1-5; TRBD1 matches at 9 bases. The CDR3 sequence is 15 residues long. V trimming: 3 bases; J trimming: 7 bases; junction bases outside the gene matches: 7. Germline CDR1 and CDR2: SGHTA and FQGNSA. The CDR3 nucleotides are TGTGCCAGCAGCTTGGGGACAGGGTTATTCCAGCCCCAGCATTTT. Its protein product is CASSLGTGLFQPQHF. The complete variable domain, with remaining parts taken from reference TRBV7-2 and TRBJ1-5, reads GAGVSQSPSNKVTEKGKDVELRCDPISGHTALYWYRQSLGQGLEFLIYFQGNSAPDKSGLPSDRFSAERTGGSVSTLTIQRTQQEDSAVYLCASSLGTGLFQPQHFGDGTRLSIL.

This clonotype has at least ten counts. CDR3 protein: CASSYSTGGSEKLFF. CDR3 nucleotide sequence: TGTGCCAGCAGTTACTCGACAGGAGGGAGTGAAAAACTGTTTTTT. The V and J genes are TRBV6-2 or TRBV6-3 and TRBJ1-4, with a tentative D call TRBD1 (6 bases). The CDR3 is 15 amino acids. The V gene's germline CDR1 is MNHEY and CDR2 SVGEGT. With 0 bases removed from V and 7 bases from J, the gap between germline ends came to 12 bases.

This clonotype showed up many times. Relative to the germline gene, one junction end is altered; a read error may explain this. The chain uses TRBV6-2 or TRBV6-3 and TRBJ1-2; the D gene is possibly TRBD1 (6 bases). The germline V gene encodes CDR1 MNHEY and CDR2 SVGEGT. The CDR3 runs 15 residues. CDR3 DNA: TGTGCCAGCAGTTACTCACGGGACACTTCATATGACTACACCTTC. Translated, it gives CASSYSRDTSYDYTF.

This clonotype was found many times. In DNA, the CDR3 is TGCAGTGCTAGAGATCCCAGGGGTAGCAATCAGCCCCAGCATTTT. Translated: CSARDPRGSNQPQHF. The rearrangement joins TRBV20-1 to TRBJ1-5; a weak D match, TRBD1 (6 bases). V was cut by 0 bases and J by 0 bases, with 9 bases left in between. The CDR3 is 15 residues long. The germline V gene encodes CDR1 DFQATT and CDR2 SNEGSKA (reference sequence).

This clonotype has ten or more counts. The gene calls are TRBV13 and TRBJ2-7, with 10 bases lining up with TRBD2. V was clipped by 9 bases and J by 4 bases; unmatched bases: 9. This CDR3 comprises 14 residues. CDR1 and CDR2 from the germline V gene are PRHDT and FYEKMQ (reference sequence). CDR3 DNA: TGTGCCAGTCGGCTGGCTAGCGGGAGTTACGAGCAGTACTTC. Its translation is CASRLASGSYEQYF. Combining the CDR3 with reference TRBV13 and TRBJ2-7 gives the whole variable domain AAGVIQSPRHLIKEKRETATLKCYPIPRHDTVYWYQQGPGQDPQFLISFYEKMQSDKGSIPDRFSAQQFSDYHSELNMSSLELGDSALYFCASRLASGSYEQYFGPGTRLTVT.

Concerning this clonotype: One base away lies a much larger clone, so this may be a sequencing read error. The V gene is TRBV3-1, the J gene TRBJ2-2; D might be TRBD1 or TRBD2, each matching 5 bases. CDR1 is LGHDT, CDR2 YNNKEL, per germline (reference sequence). This CDR3 is 14 amino acids long. The CDR3 loop is CASSKDGGSGELFF. DNA for the CDR3: TGTGCCAGCAGCAAAGATGGGGGATCCGGGGAGCTGTTTTTT. The full variable domain, its missing parts supplied by reference TRBV3-1 and TRBJ2-2, is DTAVSQTPKYLVTQMGNDKSIKCEQNLGHDTMYWYKQDSKKFLKIMFSYNNKELIINETVPNRFSPKSPDKAHLNLHINSLELGDSAVYFCASSKDGGSGELFFGEGSRLTVL.